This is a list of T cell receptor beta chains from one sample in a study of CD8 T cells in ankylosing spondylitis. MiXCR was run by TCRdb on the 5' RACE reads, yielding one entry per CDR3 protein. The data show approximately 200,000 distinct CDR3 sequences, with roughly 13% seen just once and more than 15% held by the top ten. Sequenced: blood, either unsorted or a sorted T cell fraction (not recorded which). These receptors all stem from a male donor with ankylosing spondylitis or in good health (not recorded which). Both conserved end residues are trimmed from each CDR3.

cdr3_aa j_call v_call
ASSQVRDGGYEQY TRBJ2-7 TRBV4-1
ASSQGSLGEAQY TRBJ2-5 TRBV4-2
ASSLLLDREETQY TRBJ2-5 TRBV7-9
ASRGQGWGTNEKLF TRBJ1-4 TRBV6-1
ASSLEASSGNTIY TRBJ1-3 TRBV7-2
ASSEGPGGPETQY TRBJ2-5 TRBV6-1
SAREFRDRVSYEQY TRBJ2-7 TRBV20-1
ASSVSSANTGELF TRBJ2-2 TRBV2
SAKLAGFKNIQY TRBJ2-4 TRBV20-1
ASKLGLAGYNEQF TRBJ2-1 TRBV27
ASSKGEAGSSYEQY TRBJ2-7 TRBV4-1
ASSVYETEAF TRBJ1-1 TRBV9
ASSGVAGGTDTQY TRBJ2-3 TRBV6-1
ASSWDSSVEQY TRBJ2-7 TRBV5-6
ASSHTVSPEAF TRBJ1-1 TRBV6-1
ASSSLDTIENY TRBJ2-5 TRBV7-8
ATSETGLYGHT TRBJ1-2 TRBV10-3
ATQPGPSTDTQY TRBJ2-3 TRBV10-1
SARAPNQHQPQH TRBJ1-5 TRBV20-1
ASSLNGFDGYT TRBJ1-2 TRBV7-6
ASSAGTGGGETQY TRBJ2-5 TRBV9
ASSLASGGETDTQY TRBJ2-3 TRBV5-1
ASTLSNTGELF TRBJ2-2 TRBV3-1